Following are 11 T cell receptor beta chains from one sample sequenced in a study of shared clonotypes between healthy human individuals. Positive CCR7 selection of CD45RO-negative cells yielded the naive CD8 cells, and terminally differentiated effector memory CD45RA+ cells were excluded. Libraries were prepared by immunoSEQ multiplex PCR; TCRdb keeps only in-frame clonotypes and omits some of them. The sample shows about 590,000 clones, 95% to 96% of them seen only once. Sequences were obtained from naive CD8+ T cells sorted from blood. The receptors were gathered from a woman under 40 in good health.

CDR3 protein: CASREGGNYGYTF. CDR3 sequence (DNA): TGTGCCAGCAGGGAGGGGGGAAACTATGGCTACACCTTC. The chain recombines TRBV2 with TRBJ1-2; TRBD1 is a possible D gene (6 bases). CDR1 and CDR2 (germline): SNHLY, FYNNEI. Trimming pared 6 bases from V and 2 bases from J, leaving 10 bases between. The CDR3 extends over 13 amino acids. Full variable domain (rest looked up from reference TRBV2 and TRBJ1-2): EPEVTQTPSHQVTQMGQEVILRCVPISNHLYFYWYRQILGQKVEFLVSFYNNEISEKSEIFDDQFSVERPDGSNFTLKIRSTKLEDSAMYFCASREGGNYGYTFGSGTRLTVV.

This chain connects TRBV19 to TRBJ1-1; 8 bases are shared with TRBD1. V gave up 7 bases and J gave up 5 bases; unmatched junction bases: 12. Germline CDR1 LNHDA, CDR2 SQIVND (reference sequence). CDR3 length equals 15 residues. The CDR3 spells CASIAGQGARTEAFF. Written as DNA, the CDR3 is TGTGCCAGTATCGCGGGTCAGGGGGCGAGAACTGAAGCTTTCTTT.

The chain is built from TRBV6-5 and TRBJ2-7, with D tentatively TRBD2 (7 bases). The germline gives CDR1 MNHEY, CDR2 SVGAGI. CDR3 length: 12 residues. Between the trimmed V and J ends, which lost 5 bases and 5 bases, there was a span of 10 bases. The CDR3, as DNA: TGTGCCAGCAGTGGGGGGGGCCACGAGCAGTACTTC. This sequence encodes CASSGGGHEQYF.

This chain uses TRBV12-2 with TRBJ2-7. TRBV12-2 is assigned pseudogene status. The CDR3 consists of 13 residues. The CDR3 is CASRLPTSQEQYF. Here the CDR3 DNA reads TGTGCAAGTCGCCTTCCGACGTCCCAAGAGCAGTACTTC.

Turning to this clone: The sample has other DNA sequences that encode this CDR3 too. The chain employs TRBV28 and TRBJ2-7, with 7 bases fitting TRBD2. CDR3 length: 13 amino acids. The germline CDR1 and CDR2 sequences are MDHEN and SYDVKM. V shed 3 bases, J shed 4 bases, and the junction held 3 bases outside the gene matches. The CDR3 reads CASSFGGSYEQYF. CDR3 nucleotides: TGTGCCAGCAGTTTTGGCGGGAGTTACGAGCAGTACTTC. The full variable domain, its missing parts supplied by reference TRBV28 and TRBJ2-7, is DVKVTQSSRYLVKRTGEKVFLECVQDMDHENMFWYRQDPGLGLRLIYFSYDVKMKEKGDIPEGYSVSREKKERFSLILESASTNQTSMYLCASSFGGSYEQYFGPGTRLTVT.

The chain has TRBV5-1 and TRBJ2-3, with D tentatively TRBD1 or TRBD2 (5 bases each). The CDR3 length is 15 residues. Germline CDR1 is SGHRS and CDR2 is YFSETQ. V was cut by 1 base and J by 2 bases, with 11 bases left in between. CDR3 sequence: CASSLYSGPTDTQYF. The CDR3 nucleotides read TGCGCCAGCAGCTTGTACTCGGGGCCCACAGATACGCAGTATTTT. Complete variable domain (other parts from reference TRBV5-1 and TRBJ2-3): KAGVTQTPRYLIKTRGQQVTLSCSPISGHRSVSWYQQTPGQGLQFLFEYFSETQRNKGNFPGRFSGRQFSNSRSEMNVSTLELGDSALYLCASSLYSGPTDTQYFGPGTRLTVL.

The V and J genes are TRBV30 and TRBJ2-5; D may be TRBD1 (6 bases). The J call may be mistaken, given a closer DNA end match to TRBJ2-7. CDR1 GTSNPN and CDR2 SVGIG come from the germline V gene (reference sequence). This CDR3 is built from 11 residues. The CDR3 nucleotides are TGTGCCGGTCAGGGGATCCACGAGCAGTACTTC. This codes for CAGQGIHEQYF.

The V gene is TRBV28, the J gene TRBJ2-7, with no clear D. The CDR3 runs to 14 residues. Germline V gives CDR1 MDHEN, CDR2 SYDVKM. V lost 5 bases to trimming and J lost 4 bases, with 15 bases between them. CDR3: CASSPGIGYYEQYF. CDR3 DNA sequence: TGTGCCAGCAGTCCCGGAATAGGGTATTACGAGCAGTACTTC.

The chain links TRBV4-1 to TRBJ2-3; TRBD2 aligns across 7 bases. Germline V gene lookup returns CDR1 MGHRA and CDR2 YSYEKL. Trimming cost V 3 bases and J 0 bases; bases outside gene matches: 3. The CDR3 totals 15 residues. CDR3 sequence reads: CASSHSGVSTDTQYF. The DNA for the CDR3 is TGCGCCAGCAGCCACAGCGGGGTTAGCACAGATACGCAGTATTTT.

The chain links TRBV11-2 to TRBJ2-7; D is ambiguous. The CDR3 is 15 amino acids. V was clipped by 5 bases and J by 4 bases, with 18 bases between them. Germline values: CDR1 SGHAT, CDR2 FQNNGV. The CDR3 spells CASSPSLIKVYEQYF. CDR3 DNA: TGTGCCAGCAGCCCATCTTTGATTAAGGTTTACGAGCAGTACTTC.

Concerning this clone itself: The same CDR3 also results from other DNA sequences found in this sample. The CDR3 here is CASSFVSNEQFF. The CDR3 nucleotides read TGTGCCAGTAGTTTCGTGAGCAATGAGCAGTTCTTC. This rearrangement joins TRBV19 to TRBJ2-1; D is undetermined. Germline V gene sequence: CDR1 LNHDA, CDR2 SQIVND (reference sequence). The V end lost 5 bases, the J end lost 6 bases, and 8 bases lay between the germline ends. The CDR3 loop spans 12 amino acids.